These 16 T cell receptor beta chains share one sample of origin, sequenced in a study of T cell changes during pregnancy in multiple sclerosis. The method was immunoSEQ multiplex PCR; TCRdb's version includes in-frame clones alone and lacks a portion of them. The sample lists 40,000 to 45,000 clones, about 92% occurring once. The material was CD4+ T cells from peripheral blood mononuclear cells, obtained in the third trimester of pregnancy. Every receptor here comes from a female donor with multiple sclerosis, enrolled in a pregnancy study.

The chain uses TRBV7-9 and TRBJ1-2; TRBD1 aligns across 10 bases. Germline-derived CDR1 and CDR2 are SEHNR and FQNEAQ (reference sequence). The length of the CDR3 is 16 residues. V shed 5 bases and J 4 bases; nucleotides not matched to a gene: 10. CDR3 residues: CASSAETGGESYGYTF. The CDR3 DNA reads TGTGCCAGCAGCGCCGAGACAGGGGGCGAGTCCTATGGCTACACCTTC.

The chain recombines TRBV7-6 with TRBJ2-5; the D is unclear. The germline gives CDR1 SGHVS, CDR2 FNYEAQ. The CDR3 covers 11 residues. V was clipped by 3 bases and J by 5 bases, with 4 bases between them. CDR3 in amino acids: CASSFRETQYF. The CDR3 DNA follows: TGTGCCAGCAGCTTCCGTGAGACCCAGTACTTC.

The rearrangement links TRBV30 to TRBJ2-4, with TRBD1 identical over 9 bases. Trimming took 5 bases from V and 8 from J; bases not matched to a gene: 7. The CDR3 is 13 amino acids. Germline V gene sequence: CDR1 GTSNPN, CDR2 SVGIG (reference sequence). CDR3 DNA: TGTGCCTGGCGACAGGGGGGTTGGGACATTCAGTACTTC. It is translated as CAWRQGGWDIQYF.

This chain's CDR3 is CASFGQGGWETQYF. CDR3 DNA sequence: TGTGCCAGTTTCGGACAGGGAGGATGGGAGACCCAGTACTTC. The J gene is TRBJ2-5, the V gene TRBV28, with TRBD1 matching over 8 bases. The CDR3 has 14 amino acids. The V gene end was trimmed by 9 bases and the J gene end by 5 bases; junction bases not matched to a gene: 11. Looked up from germline, CDR1 is MDHEN and CDR2 is SYDVKM.

The rearrangement joins TRBV4-1 to TRBJ2-1; 16 bases are shared with TRBD2. This CDR3 has 17 residues. CDR1 and CDR2 from the germline V gene are MGHRA and YSYEKL. J gave up 9 bases and V 2 bases, and 7 bases lay outside the gene matches. The CDR3 loop is CASSQTQGLAGGSEQFF. CDR3 DNA sequence: TGCGCCAGCAGCCAAACACAGGGACTAGCGGGAGGGTCTGAGCAGTTCTTC.

CDR3 residues: CASSGGRAGNQPQHF. CDR3 sequence (DNA): TGTGCCAGCAGTGGGGGCAGGGCGGGTAATCAGCCCCAGCATTTT. The rearrangement links TRBV28 to TRBJ1-5, with a possible D match to TRBD1 (6 bases). The ends were cut back, 5 bases at V and 4 bases at J, with 15 bases in the middle. The CDR3 is 15 residues long. Germline V CDR1 and CDR2: MDHEN, SYDVKM. Variable domain in full (rest from reference TRBV28 and TRBJ1-5): DVKVTQSSRYLVKRTGEKVFLECVQDMDHENMFWYRQDPGLGLRLIYFSYDVKMKEKGDIPEGYSVSREKKERFSLILESASTNQTSMYLCASSGGRAGNQPQHFGDGTRLSIL.

The J gene is TRBJ2-1, the V gene TRBV6-1, with D perhaps TRBD2 (6 bases). Germline lookup yields CDR1 MNHNS and CDR2 SASEGT. The CDR3 loop spans 15 amino acids. Trimming stripped 11 bases from V and 7 bases from J, with 24 bases between. CDR3 residues: CAARRGGEWSNEQFF. The CDR3, as DNA: TGTGCCGCAAGACGGGGAGGCGAGTGGAGTAATGAGCAGTTCTTC.

The V call is TRBV6-5, the J call TRBJ1-5; 7 nucleotides align to TRBD1. Trimming removed 6 bases from V and 5 bases from J; junction bases left unmatched: 7. CDR3 length: 14 residues. Germline CDR1 is MNHEY and CDR2 is SVGAGI. The CDR3 nucleotides are TGTGCCAGCAGGCCCGGACAGGCCGATCAGCCCCAGCATTTT. Its protein product is CASRPGQADQPQHF.

The rearrangement uses TRBV7-2 and TRBJ1-1; D is unresolved. CDR3 size: 13 residues. Trimming removed 4 bases at V and 9 bases at J, with 15 bases between. Germline lookup yields CDR1 SGHTA and CDR2 FQGNSA. The CDR3 DNA follows: TGTGCCAGCAGCTCTAACTCAGGACTTAAAGCTTTCTTT. It codes for CASSSNSGLKAFF.

The gene calls are TRBV19 and TRBJ2-2, with 7 nucleotides matching TRBD1. The CDR3 totals 18 residues. The V gene's germline CDR1 is LNHDA and CDR2 SQIVND (reference sequence). With V trimmed by 5 bases and J by 6 bases, 18 bases remained unmatched. The CDR3 reads CASSPRKGTDRTPGELFF. DNA of the CDR3: TGTGCCAGTAGTCCCCGTAAAGGGACGGACAGGACCCCCGGGGAGCTGTTTTTT.

J is TRBJ2-7 and V is TRBV6-1; a possible D gene is TRBD1 (5 bases). Trimming removed 10 bases at V and 3 bases at J, with 10 bases between. This CDR3 has 11 residues. Germline lookup yields CDR1 MNHNS and CDR2 SASEGT. The CDR3 DNA reads as TGTGCCACGCAGGGAAACTACGAGCAGTACTTC. It translates to CATQGNYEQYF.

This sequence joins TRBV7-9 and TRBJ2-3; D possibly corresponds to TRBD1 (7 bases). The CDR3 extends over 16 amino acids. With 1 base removed from V and 1 base from J, the gap between germline ends came to 12 bases. Germline V gives CDR1 SEHNR, CDR2 FQNEAQ (reference sequence). This CDR3 reads CASSLDGRGGTDTQYF. In DNA form, the CDR3 reads TGTGCCAGCAGCTTAGATGGCAGGGGGGGCACAGATACGCAGTATTTT.

The chain couples TRBV28 to TRBJ2-1; 8 nucleotides match TRBD1. The CDR3 sequence is 16 residues long. Germline lookup yields CDR1 MDHEN and CDR2 SYDVKM. The ends lost 4 bases at V and 3 bases at J; junction bases unmatched: 8. The CDR3 DNA reads as TGTGCCAGCAGTTCCCGGACAGGGAGGAACTACAATGAGCAGTTCTTC. Protein: CASSSRTGRNYNEQFF.

The sample holds a few counts of this clone. This chain links TRBV5-1 with TRBJ2-3, with 12 positions matching TRBD2. The germline gives CDR1 SGHRS, CDR2 YFSETQ. With V trimmed by 3 bases and J by 2 bases, 13 bases remained unmatched. The CDR3 runs 19 residues. Written as DNA, the CDR3 is TGCGCCAGCAGCTCGGGATCCGGACTAGCGGGATCTAACACAGATACGCAGTATTTT. Protein sequence: CASSSGSGLAGSNTDTQYF.

This clone was counted a few times. This sequence joins TRBV15 and TRBJ2-1; TRBD2 matches at 9 bases. V dropped 1 base and J dropped 0; count of bases not matched to a gene: 7. The CDR3 is made up of 18 amino acids. Germline assignment: CDR1 LNHNV and CDR2 YYDKDF (reference sequence). The chain's CDR3 is CATSRGASGVSSYNEQFF. CDR3 coding DNA: TGTGCCACCAGCAGAGGGGCTAGCGGGGTAAGCTCCTACAATGAGCAGTTCTTC.

This clone has only a few counts. The V call is TRBV18, the J call TRBJ2-7; 10 nucleotides line up with TRBD1. The CDR3 is made up of 15 amino acids. The ends lost 5 bases at V and 5 bases at J; junction bases unmatched: 9. Germline CDR1 and CDR2: KGHSH and LQKENI. The CDR3 is CASSSDRQGADEQYF. The CDR3 DNA reads as TGTGCCAGCTCATCGGATCGACAGGGGGCCGACGAGCAGTACTTC.